Listed below are T cell receptor beta chains from one sample, sequenced in a study of CD8+ T cells in alopecia areata. TCRdb's copy holds only in-frame clones and misses some; the assay was immunoSEQ multiplex PCR. The sample consists of 55,000 to 70,000 clones, approximately 46% of them appearing once. Sequenced here: CD8+ T cells sorted from blood, sampled at week 0. All receptors derive from a human donor with alopecia areata. Both conserved end residues are trimmed from each CDR3.

CDR3 protein: ASKSGGETQY
V gene: TRBV19
J gene: TRBJ2-5

CDR3 protein: ASSGAGAKNTGELF
V gene: TRBV9
J gene: TRBJ2-2

CDR3 protein: ASSQRGLAGVGEQF
V gene: TRBV4-1
J gene: TRBJ2-1

CDR3 protein: ASSFLLAGTTIDEQF
V gene: TRBV19
J gene: TRBJ2-1

CDR3 protein: SVDGGEANEQY
V gene: TRBV29-1
J gene: TRBJ2-7

CDR3 protein: ATYGQNEQF
V gene: TRBV6-1
J gene: TRBJ2-1

CDR3 protein: ASSGPGGQTTDTQY
V gene: TRBV2
J gene: TRBJ2-3

CDR3 protein: ASDKVPNFDEQF
V gene: TRBV19
J gene: TRBJ2-1

CDR3 protein: SVEGRDRGLVTDTQY
V gene: TRBV29-1
J gene: TRBJ2-3

CDR3 protein: ATFTRAGTDTQY
V gene: TRBV6-1
J gene: TRBJ2-3

CDR3 protein: ASSYSWLETQY
V gene: TRBV27
J gene: TRBJ2-5